This T cell receptor beta chain was profiled in a study of blood T cells in healthy people across ages. Broader study findings: Fewer expanded clones and more diversity marked long-lived versus aged donors. Lack of knowledge of donor CMV status possibly confounded expanded clonotype changes. Samples with more naive T cells showed higher observed beta diversity.

This clonotype occurred a few times. Its antigen remains unknown. V gave up 5 bases and J gave up 4 bases, with 15 bases separating them. CDR3 size: 14 residues. Per germline, CDR1 SGHRS and CDR2 YFSETQ. The authors extracted at least 5.5 micrograms of total RNA per sample. Sample-barcoded 5' priming and a J-beta primer mix drove a second PCR of roughly 6 to 12 cycles. TCRdb re-called the 5' RACE reads through MiXCR, storing one row per CDR3 protein. The data hold hundreds of thousands of distinct CDR3 sequences, with more than 40% observed a single time. The sequenced sample was blood. The chain couples TRBV5-1 to TRBJ2-5; D possibly corresponds to TRBD2 (6 bases). The receptor comes from an older woman in good health. The CDR3, as DNA: TGCGCCAGCAGTCCGGGAGTGACCGGAGAGACCCAGTACTTC. Encoded protein: CASSPGVTGETQYF.